This T cell receptor beta chain was identified during a study of T cell changes during pregnancy in multiple sclerosis. V lost 4 bases to trimming and J lost 7 bases, with 16 bases between them. The CDR3 runs 15 residues. Germline V lookup: CDR1 LNHDA, CDR2 SQIVND (reference sequence). The data were produced by immunoSEQ multiplex PCR, yet TCRdb's version contains in-frame clones alone and is incomplete. The data contain roughly 30,000 clones, around 85% of them singletons. Sequenced here: CD8+ T cells from peripheral blood mononuclear cells, sampled after pregnancy. The receptor's source is a female donor with multiple sclerosis, enrolled in a pregnancy study. The V call is TRBV19, the J call TRBJ1-4, with a weak D call TRBD1 (5 bases). The CDR3 region is CASSTRSGFGEKLFF. CDR3 sequence (DNA): TGTGCCAGTAGTACCCGATCAGGGTTTGGTGAAAAACTGTTTTTT.